The rows below give T cell receptor beta chains drawn from one sample of a study of shared T cell receptors in the human thymus. Using immunoSEQ multiplex PCR, the repertoire was profiled, and TCRdb retains in-frame clones only, with some absent. The top ten clones hold around 0.0099% of a sample with approximately 660,000 clones, roughly 90% of them seen once. This same sample was also part of a study on human thymus T cells.

What was sequenced was thymocytes. The receptors shown here come from a boy under two years old with a congenital heart defect. The CDR3 runs from the conserved cysteine through the conserved F or W. The D gene is left open where the match is weak. A row's size may be missing; if present it is once, few, many or a size class.

cdr3_aa: CASSPMQTDTQYF; cdr3_nt: TGTGCCAGCAGCCCAATGCAGACAGATACGCAGTATTTT; v_call: TRBV9; d_call: -; j_call: TRBJ2-3; clone_size: -
cdr3_aa: CASRPRAGEKQFF; cdr3_nt: TGTGCCAGCAGACCCCGAGCGGGGGAGAAGCAGTTCTTC; v_call: TRBV11-3; d_call: TRBD2; j_call: TRBJ2-1; clone_size: few
cdr3_aa: CASSSGGGTGDEQYF; cdr3_nt: TGCGCCAGCAGCTCTGGGGGGGGCACGGGCGACGAGCAGTACTTC; v_call: TRBV4-3; d_call: -; j_call: TRBJ2-7; clone_size: -
cdr3_aa: CAWSFGGGGAINQPQHF; cdr3_nt: TGTGCCTGGAGTTTCGGAGGAGGAGGGGCGATCAATCAGCCCCAGCATTTT; v_call: TRBV30; d_call: -; j_call: TRBJ1-5; clone_size: -
cdr3_aa: CATSRPRDSGEKLFF; cdr3_nt: TGTGCCACCAGCAGACCGCGGGACAGCGGGGAAAAACTGTTTTTT; v_call: TRBV15; d_call: TRBD1; j_call: TRBJ1-4; clone_size: -
cdr3_aa: CASSLRGTGTLTYNEQFF; cdr3_nt: TGTGCCAGCAGCTTAAGGGGCACCGGGACACTTACCTACAATGAGCAGTTCTTC; v_call: TRBV7-9; d_call: -; j_call: TRBJ2-1; clone_size: -
cdr3_aa: CASGLPEDYSDYNEQFF; cdr3_nt: TGTGCTAGTGGTTTGCCAGAGGACTATTCGGACTACAATGAGCAGTTCTTC; v_call: TRBV12-5; d_call: -; j_call: TRBJ2-1; clone_size: -
cdr3_aa: CASSGPSGETQYF; cdr3_nt: TGTGCCAGCAGCGGACCAAGCGGGGAGACCCAGTACTTC; v_call: TRBV6-5; d_call: -; j_call: TRBJ2-5; clone_size: -
cdr3_aa: CASSQEGIAGVREQFF; cdr3_nt: TGCGCCAGCAGCCAAGAAGGGATAGCGGGAGTACGGGAGCAGTTCTTC; v_call: TRBV4-3; d_call: TRBD2; j_call: TRBJ2-1; clone_size: -
cdr3_aa: CASSLTSGSVYEQYF; cdr3_nt: TGTGCCAGCAGCTTGACTAGCGGGTCGGTATACGAGCAGTACTTC; v_call: TRBV7-8; d_call: TRBD2; j_call: TRBJ2-7; clone_size: -
cdr3_aa: CSVEACAGGNSEAFF; cdr3_nt: TGCAGCGTTGAAGCGTGCGCAGGGGGCAACAGTGAAGCTTTCTTT; v_call: TRBV29-1; d_call: TRBD1; j_call: TRBJ1-1; clone_size: -
cdr3_aa: CASSPSWQPHEQYF; cdr3_nt: TGTGCCAGCTCACCTAGCTGGCAGCCCCACGAGCAGTACTTC; v_call: TRBV18; d_call: -; j_call: TRBJ2-7; clone_size: few
cdr3_aa: CASSHPGGRETDTQYF; cdr3_nt: TGCGCCAGCAGCCACCCGGGTGGGAGGGAGACAGATACGCAGTATTTT; v_call: TRBV4-1; d_call: TRBD2; j_call: TRBJ2-3; clone_size: -
cdr3_aa: CASSPAFARGYEQYF; cdr3_nt: TGTGCCAGCAGTCCTGCCTTTGCCAGGGGCTACGAGCAGTACTTC; v_call: TRBV27; d_call: -; j_call: TRBJ2-7; clone_size: -
cdr3_aa: CASSRDRGTEAFF; cdr3_nt: TGTGCCAGCAGCCGGGATAGGGGGACTGAAGCTTTCTTT; v_call: TRBV5-6; d_call: -; j_call: TRBJ1-1; clone_size: -
cdr3_aa: CSVDGGPLIWFF; cdr3_nt: TGCAGCGTTGACGGGGGTCCACTGATTTGGTTCTTC; v_call: TRBV29-1; d_call: -; j_call: TRBJ2-1; clone_size: -
cdr3_aa: CASSIRGGKSYEQYF; cdr3_nt: TGTGCCAGTAGTATTCGGGGAGGGAAATCCTACGAGCAGTACTTC; v_call: TRBV19; d_call: TRBD2; j_call: TRBJ2-7; clone_size: once
cdr3_aa: CASSQEAGVVETQYF; cdr3_nt: TGTGCCAGCAGCCAAGAGGCGGGGGTAGTAGAGACCCAGTACTTC; v_call: TRBV4-2; d_call: TRBD2; j_call: TRBJ2-5; clone_size: -
cdr3_aa: CASSFQRETSYEQYF; cdr3_nt: TGTGCCAGCAGCTTCCAGCGGGAGACCTCCTACGAGCAGTACTTC; v_call: TRBV13; d_call: TRBD2; j_call: TRBJ2-7; clone_size: few
cdr3_aa: CAWSEGLAGGADTQYF; cdr3_nt: TGTGCCTGGAGTGAGGGACTAGCGGGAGGGGCAGATACGCAGTATTTT; v_call: TRBV30; d_call: TRBD2; j_call: TRBJ2-3; clone_size: few
cdr3_aa: CASSPTSGAFGTGELFF; cdr3_nt: TGTGCCAGCAGTCCGACTAGCGGCGCCTTCGGCACCGGGGAGCTGTTTTTT; v_call: TRBV27; d_call: TRBD2; j_call: TRBJ2-2; clone_size: -
cdr3_aa: CASTIRPGHLYEQYF; cdr3_nt: TGTGCCAGCACCATACGGCCGGGACACCTCTACGAGCAGTACTTC; v_call: TRBV4-2; d_call: -; j_call: TRBJ2-7; clone_size: -
cdr3_aa: CASSVVTGSATNEKLFF; cdr3_nt: TGTGCCAGCAGTGTGGTTACAGGATCTGCAACTAATGAAAAACTGTTTTTT; v_call: TRBV2; d_call: -; j_call: TRBJ1-4; clone_size: -
cdr3_aa: CATSRAGNEQYF; cdr3_nt: TGTGCCACCAGCAGAGCAGGGAACGAGCAGTACTTC; v_call: TRBV15; d_call: -; j_call: TRBJ2-7; clone_size: -
cdr3_aa: CASSLRQGGYEQYF; cdr3_nt: TGTGCCAGCAGCTTGAGACAGGGGGGTTACGAGCAGTACTTC; v_call: TRBV5-5; d_call: TRBD1; j_call: TRBJ2-7; clone_size: -